The 7 T cell receptor beta chains reported below all come from one sample, sequenced in a study of technical replicates of blood from several donors (TCRdb year 2017). Libraries were prepared through the immunoSEQ multiplex PCR assay. TCRdb limited this immuneACCESS table to in-frame rearrangements with V and J called. A share of clones is missing; checked studies link under half to unresolved V genes, and the rest is unexplained. A total of 65,000 to 85,000 clones appear in this sample, 90% to 95% of them only once. In total, the top ten clones hold roughly 0.37% of the sample. The specimen sequenced was T cells isolated from PBMCs. The receptors come from a human donor in good health.

V is TRBV4-1 and J is TRBJ1-1; TRBD1 agrees at 8 bases. Germline-derived CDR1 and CDR2 are MGHRA and YSYEKL. Trimming cost V 1 base and J 0 bases; bases outside gene matches: 4. The CDR3 runs to 16 residues. CDR3 amino acids: CASSQGPTGVNTEAFF. The CDR3 region has the DNA TGCGCCAGCAGCCAAGGCCCGACAGGGGTGAACACTGAAGCTTTCTTT.

The CDR3 spells CASRFGRATEAFF. As DNA, the CDR3 is TGTGCCAGCAGGTTTGGCAGGGCCACTGAAGCTTTCTTT. The chain is built from TRBV5-4 and TRBJ1-1, with D possibly matching TRBD1 (5 bases). CDR1 SGHNT and CDR2 YYREEE come from the germline V gene (reference sequence). CDR3 length: 13 amino acids. V dropped 5 bases and J dropped 4 bases, with 12 bases sitting between them.

The genes are TRBV7-9 and TRBJ2-7; possibly TRBD2 for D (5 bases). V was clipped by 6 bases and J by 4 bases, with 19 bases between them. Germline V gene sequence: CDR1 SEHNR, CDR2 FQNEAQ (reference sequence). The CDR3 loop spans 15 amino acids. CDR3 protein: CASSRPYRGSYEQYF. CDR3 nucleotides: TGTGCCAGCAGTCGTCCCTACCGCGGGTCTTACGAGCAGTACTTC.

The chain recombines TRBV6-5 with TRBJ1-1; weak D call: TRBD1 (5 bases). The CDR3 totals 14 residues. Germline CDR1 and CDR2: MNHEY and SVGAGI. V was shortened by 4 bases and J by 0 bases, with 9 bases between the two germline ends. The CDR3: CASSSLQVNTEAFF. The CDR3 coding sequence is TGTGCCAGCAGTTCGCTACAGGTGAACACTGAAGCTTTCTTT.

A note on this clone: The same CDR3 is also encoded by other DNA sequences in this sample. The CDR3 nucleotides are TGTGCCAGCAGCTTAGGGGGCGGGAGGGCCTTGGATGAGCAGTTCTTC. Translating gives CASSLGGGRALDEQFF. V and J are TRBV7-6 and TRBJ2-1, with 9 bases fitting TRBD2. The germline gives CDR1 SGHVS, CDR2 FNYEAQ. The CDR3 loop spans 16 amino acids. Trimming took 1 base from V and 8 from J; bases not matched to a gene: 9. Combining the CDR3 with reference TRBV7-6 and TRBJ2-1 gives the whole variable domain GAGVSQSPRYKVTKRGQDVALRCDPISGHVSLYWYRQALGQGPEFLTYFNYEAQQDKSGLPNDRFSAERPEGSISTLTIQRTEQRDSAMYRCASSLGGGRALDEQFFGPGTRLTVL.

This clone was seen a single time. The chain employs TRBV6-5 and TRBJ2-1; D is unresolved. The germline V and J ends were trimmed by 9 bases and 2 bases, with 17 bases remaining between them. From germline, CDR1 is MNHEY and CDR2 SVGAGI. The CDR3 consists of 15 residues. CDR3 residues: CASKAENSPYNEQFF. CDR3 in DNA: TGTGCCAGTAAAGCTGAGAATAGCCCCTACAATGAGCAGTTCTTC.

The chain recombines TRBV19 with TRBJ2-7; TRBD2 matches at 9 bases. Germline CDR1 and CDR2: LNHDA and SQIVND (reference sequence). V shed 5 bases and J 3 bases; nucleotides not matched to a gene: 5. There are 14 residues in the CDR3. This CDR3 is CASSPSGTLYEQYF. The CDR3 coding sequence is TGTGCCAGTAGTCCTAGCGGGACGCTCTACGAGCAGTACTTC.